This TCR beta chain was found in a study of T cell responses to AZD1222 COVID-19 vaccine. This clone was observed once. Its antigen is not known. Study-wide results and caveats: White British people made up most donors, females outnumbered males, and clonal diversity was possibly underestimated. Repertoires were sampled only after the peak T cell response. Only six AZD1222 recipients tested seropositive at baseline.

Second-dose recipients at about 4 or about 12 weeks were treated as one pooled group. Some clones are missing from TCRdb's copy, which holds only in-frame ones; the method was immunoSEQ multiplex PCR. This table holds tens of thousands of clones, around 80% found once. The specimen comprised peripheral blood, sampled 28 days after the second AZD1222 dose. This receptor was identified in an adult who received the AZD1222 COVID-19 vaccine.

This CDR3 is CASSKGVRLEQYF. CDR3 nucleotide sequence: TGTGCCAGTAGTAAAGGGGTACGGTTGGAGCAGTACTTC. J is TRBJ2-7 and V is TRBV19; D is possibly TRBD1 (5 bases). The CDR3 contains 13 residues. V was pared by 4 bases and J by 7 bases, with 14 bases between. CDR1 is LNHDA and CDR2 is SQIVND in the germline V gene (reference sequence). The whole variable domain, remainder taken from reference TRBV19 and TRBJ2-7, is DGGITQSPKYLFRKEGQNVTLSCEQNLNHDAMYWYRQDPGQGLRLIYYSQIVNDFQKGDIAEGYSVSREKKESFPLTVTSAQKNPTAFYLCASSKGVRLEQYFGPGTRLTVT.